This T cell receptor beta chain derives from a study of T cells in Graves' hyperthyroidism and ophthalmopathy. This clonotype was counted many times. Amplified regions were TCR beta CDR3 sequences from RNA transcripts. HTBI primers were the set used in a first-round RT-PCR of the TCR CDR3. TCRdb reprocessed the multiplex PCR reads via MiXCR and lists one record per CDR3 protein. The data show approximately 520,000 distinct CDR3 sequences, roughly a quarter seen once. The V and J ends lost 8 bases and 2 bases respectively, with 12 bases between them. The CDR3 extends over 13 amino acids. Per the germline V gene, CDR1 is MNHEY and CDR2 is SVGEGT.

The origin of this receptor is a woman younger than 45 with Graves' ophthalmopathy. The rearrangement links TRBV6-2 or TRBV6-3 to TRBJ1-1; D unresolved. Material for sequencing was blood. CDR3 sequence reads: CASLNGINTEAFF. The CDR3 bases are TGTGCCAGCCTGAACGGGATTAACACTGAAGCTTTCTTT.